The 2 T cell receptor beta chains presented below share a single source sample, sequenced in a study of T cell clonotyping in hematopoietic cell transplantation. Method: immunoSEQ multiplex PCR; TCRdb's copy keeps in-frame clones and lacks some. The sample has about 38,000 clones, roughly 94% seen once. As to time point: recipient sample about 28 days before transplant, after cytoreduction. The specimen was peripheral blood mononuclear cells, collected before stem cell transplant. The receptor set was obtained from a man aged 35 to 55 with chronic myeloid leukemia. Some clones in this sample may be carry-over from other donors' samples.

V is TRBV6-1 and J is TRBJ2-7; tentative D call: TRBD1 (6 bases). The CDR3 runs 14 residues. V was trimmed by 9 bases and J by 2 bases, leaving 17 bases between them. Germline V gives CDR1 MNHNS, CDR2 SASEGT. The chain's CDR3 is CASRNRVKPYEQYF. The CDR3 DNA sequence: TGTGCCAGTAGAAACAGGGTCAAACCCTACGAGCAGTACTTC.

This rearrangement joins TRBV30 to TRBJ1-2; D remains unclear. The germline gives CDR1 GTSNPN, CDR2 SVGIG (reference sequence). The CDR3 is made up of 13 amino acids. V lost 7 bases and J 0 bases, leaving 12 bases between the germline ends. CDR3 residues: CASTVGANYGYTF. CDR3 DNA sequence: TGTGCCTCTACGGTCGGGGCTAACTATGGCTACACCTTC. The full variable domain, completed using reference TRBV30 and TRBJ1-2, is SQTIHQWPATLVQPVGSPLSLECTVEGTSNPNLYWYRQAAGRGLQLLFYSVGIGQISSEVPQNLSASRPQDRQFILSSKKLLLSDSGFYLCASTVGANYGYTFGSGTRLTVV.